This T cell receptor (beta chain) was profiled in a study of T cell repertoires in cytomegalovirus infection. V was clipped by 2 bases and J by 4 bases, with 0 bases between them. The CDR3 has 11 amino acids. General study findings and limits: Frequencies of public TCR beta families were cumulated, and this identified carriers of CMV plus the relevant HLA. Within the response measured ex vivo, HLA-C-restricted CMV-specific TCR beta clonotypes were dominant.

MiXCR was run by TCRdb on the reads, yielding one entry per CDR3 protein. This table holds 90,000 to 120,000 distinct CDR3 sequences, under 50% found once. This clonotype has more than one count but fewer than ten. Its antigen is unknown. The sample consisted of CD8+ T cells from cultured PBMCs, taken from culture after CMV antigen stimulation. The clonotype originates from a human donor in good health (CMV status not recorded). Some clones in this sample may be carry-over from other donors' samples. The V and J genes are TRBV12-3 or TRBV12-4 and TRBJ2-1, with D unresolved. CDR3 DNA sequence: TGTGCCAGCAGTTTATACAATGAGCAGTTCTTC. Protein product: CASSLYNEQFF.